This T cell receptor (beta chain) originates from a study of shared clonotypes between healthy human individuals. Study information: The cohort comprised a couple of women and a few men. Their ages spanned 18 to 49 years. Each donor had three CD4 naive, three CD4 memory, two CD8 naive and one CD8 memory plate.

This clone appeared once. The junction shows a germline mismatch at one end, possibly a read error. As originally analysed: Filtering differed, since immunoSEQ gave only junction sequences and no quality scores. Method: immunoSEQ multiplex PCR; TCRdb's copy keeps in-frame clones and lacks some. V, J and clone size derive from that table, while D and trimming were established from the DNA sequence. The profile shows roughly 1,600,000 clones, around 98.5% of them singletons. A CD45RA-negative memory subset and a CD45RA+ naive subset were separated from the CD4+ cells. Germline CDR1 reads MDHEN; CDR2 reads SYDVKM. This CDR3 is 14 amino acids long.

The clonotype comes from a man aged 25-40 years in good health. The rearrangement uses TRBV28 and TRBJ1-1, with D maybe TRBD1 (6 bases). The sample comprised naive CD4+ T cells sorted from blood. Stated subset: CD45RA+ positively selected. Written as DNA, the CDR3 is TGTGCCAGCACTTTAACAGGGATGTACACTGAAGCTTTCTTT. This gives the protein CASTLTGMYTEAFF. The full variable domain, in which reference TRBV28 and TRBJ1-1 provide the parts outside the CDR3, is DVKVTQSSRYLVKRTGEKVFLECVQDMDHENMFWYRQDPGLGLRLIYFSYDVKMKEKGDIPEGYSVSREKKERFSLILESASTNQTSMYLCASTLTGMYTEAFFGQGTRLTVV.